The clone carrying this T cell receptor (beta chain) was seen once. This sample is drawn from a study of blood T cell repertoires in COVID-19. Background on the study: From the United States, Italy and Spain came samples of acute and convalescent COVID-19.

Clones were read by immunoSEQ multiplex PCR, and TCRdb kept only the in-frame ones, dropping some. In the table there are fewer than 120,000 clones, around 80% of which are singletons. The trim removed 3 bases at V and 7 bases at J, leaving 14 bases unmatched. Per germline, CDR1 KGHSH and CDR2 LQKENI. The CDR3 is 16 residues long. Sequences were obtained from peripheral blood. The source of this sequence is a woman of 80 years or more with acute or convalescent COVID-19. The V gene is TRBV18, the J gene TRBJ1-2; 7 nucleotides align to TRBD1. The CDR3 spells CASSPDQGGVLVGYTF. The CDR3 DNA reads as TGTGCCAGCTCACCCGACCAGGGGGGAGTTTTGGTTGGCTACACCTTC.